This TCR beta chain was captured in a study of shared clonotypes between healthy human individuals. The ends lost 5 bases at V and 0 bases at J; junction bases unmatched: 11. CDR1 MNHEY and CDR2 SMNVEV come from the germline V gene (reference sequence). The CDR3 has 17 residues. The assay was run at deep level. About 30,000 T cell genomes, or around 180 ng DNA, went into the sorted-subset replicate PCRs. Clones were sequenced by immunoSEQ multiplex PCR, and TCRdb holds only the in-frame ones, with some missing. The sample holds roughly 1,000,000 clones, around 82% seen once. What was sequenced was memory CD4+ T cells from PBMCs. Subset reported: CD45RA-negative fraction. V is TRBV27 and J is TRBJ2-7; 9 positions match TRBD2. The sequence was collected from a young man in good health. Some clones in this sample may be carry-over from other donors' samples. The CDR3 reads CASSPLALAGLSYEQYF. The CDR3 DNA follows: TGTGCCAGCAGTCCCCTAGCACTAGCGGGCCTCTCCTACGAGCAGTACTTC.